The present TCR beta chain was sequenced within a study of T-cell reconstitution after alpha-beta-depleted transplantation in children. Study conclusions and caveats: Once a year had passed after transplant, T-cell counts and diversity came mostly from newly produced T cells. Several hundred expanded graft clones reportedly gave rise to the alpha-beta T cells present about two months after transplant. Certain patients had high TCRbeta diversity at day 60, and it came from recipient T cells and thymic progenitors that survived.

Preparing the TCRbeta library involved the use of unique molecular identifiers. MiXCR, applied by TCRdb to the PCR reads, yields one record per CDR3 protein. The table records about 980,000 distinct CDR3 sequences, about 29% of them present only once. This clonotype was detected a few times. Its antigen is as yet unknown. The V gene's germline CDR1 is SQVTM and CDR2 ANQGSEA. With V trimmed by 2 bases and J by 3 bases, 3 bases remained unmatched. The CDR3 contains 13 residues. Material: PBMCs, mostly from graft donor cells, obtained 360 days after TCRalphabeta/CD19-depleted stem cell transplant. The chain is built from TRBV29-1 and TRBJ2-5, with 7 bases aligning to TRBD2. This sequence originates from a boy in the first two years of life who had a stem cell transplant for SCID, so the T cells may come from the graft donor. CDR3 loop: CSVERGVEETQYF. CDR3 in DNA: TGCAGCGTTGAACGGGGGGTGGAAGAGACCCAGTACTTC.